A selection of T cell receptor beta chains follows, all from one sample in a study of blood T cell repertoires in COVID-19. Clones were sequenced by immunoSEQ multiplex PCR, and TCRdb holds only the in-frame ones, with some missing. The data hold over 90,000 clones, with around 88% observed a single time. Specimen: peripheral blood. Receptor source: a human donor in a cohort sampled during active COVID-19. The CDR3 runs from the conserved cysteine through the conserved F or W. The order of the fields is D gene, clone size, J gene, V gene, CDR3 protein, CDR3 DNA. The D gene is left open where the match is weak. Expanded clones get a size class; other rows say once, few or many, or leave the size out.

-,-,TRBJ1-2,TRBV6-5,CASGRYMTEGYTF,TGTGCCAGCGGCCGGTATATGACAGAAGGCTACACCTTC
-,-,TRBJ1-5,TRBV5-1,CASSISSNQPQHF,TGCGCCAGCAGTATTAGCAGCAATCAGCCCCAGCATTTT
TRBD1,-,TRBJ1-4,TRBV19,CASISLGGGKLFF,TGTGCCAGTATATCTTTAGGGGGCGGAAAACTGTTTTTT
-,few,TRBJ1-4,TRBV4-1,CASSQDGRARNEKLFF,TGCGCCAGCAGCCAAGATGGCAGAGCGAGGAATGAAAAACTGTTTTTT
-,-,TRBJ2-7,TRBV9,CASSGRDSSYEQYF,TGTGCCAGCAGCGGCCGGGACTCCTCCTACGAGCAGTACTTC
-,-,TRBJ2-5,TRBV5-6,CASSLGTVETQYF,TGTGCCAGCAGCTTGGGGACAGTAGAGACCCAGTACTTC
-,-,TRBJ1-1,TRBV9,CASSPGDPRPNTEAFF,TGTGCCAGCAGCCCAGGGGACCCCAGGCCAAACACTGAAGCTTTCTTT
TRBD1,-,TRBJ2-3,TRBV15,CATSRRTGVTDTQYF,TGTGCCACCAGCAGAAGGACAGGGGTAACAGATACGCAGTATTTT
-,few,TRBJ2-1,TRBV7-8,CASSLGRGSPYNEQFF,TGTGCCAGCAGCTTAGGACGCGGATCCCCCTACAATGAGCAGTTCTTC
-,-,TRBJ2-7,TRBV3-1/TRBV3-2,CASSQGSNSYEQYF,TGTGCCAGCAGCCAAGGTTCTAACTCCTACGAGCAGTACTTC
-,-,TRBJ2-1,TRBV9,CASSVVGGSSYNEQFF,TGTGCCAGCAGCGTAGTTGGGGGGAGCTCCTACAATGAGCAGTTCTTC
-,-,TRBJ1-1,TRBV9,CASSVRGNTEAFF,TGTGCCAGCAGCGTTAGGGGAAACACTGAAGCTTTCTTT
TRBD2,-,TRBJ2-7,TRBV4-2,CASSQGREGPLRREQYF,TGTGCCAGCAGCCAAGGGCGGGAGGGCCCTCTAAGACGTGAGCAGTACTTC
-,-,TRBJ1-5,TRBV6-1,CASSDRGRNQPQHF,TGTGCCAGCAGTGACAGGGGCCGCAATCAGCCCCAGCATTTT
-,once,TRBJ1-1,TRBV5-1,CASSLGQMNTEAFF,TGCGCCAGCAGTTTAGGACAAATGAACACTGAAGCTTTCTTT
-,-,TRBJ2-7,TRBV10-3,CAIRKVKDSIFSYEQYF,TGTGCCATCAGGAAAGTAAAGGACAGTATTTTCTCCTACGAGCAGTACTTC
TRBD2,-,TRBJ2-2,TRBV12-5,CASGFTSGVSGELFF,TGTGCTAGTGGTTTCACTAGCGGGGTTTCAGGGGAGCTGTTTTTT
-,-,TRBJ2-5,TRBV21-1,CASSKSAGVVQETQYF,TGTGCCAGCAGCAAAAGTGCGGGAGTGGTACAAGAGACCCAGTACTTC
-,-,TRBJ2-7,TRBV6-5,CASTPRDSLYEQYF,TGTGCCAGCACGCCGAGGGACTCCCTCTACGAGCAGTACTTC
-,-,TRBJ2-2,TRBV19,CASSSRRELFF,TGTGCCAGTAGTTCGCGGAGGGAGCTGTTTTTT
-,-,TRBJ2-7,TRBV19,CASSGSGVPYEQYF,TGTGCCAGTAGTGGTTCGGGTGTCCCCTACGAGCAGTACTTC
-,-,TRBJ2-1,TRBV9,CASSVGLASYNEQFF,TGTGCCAGCAGCGTAGGTCTAGCGTCCTACAATGAGCAGTTCTTC
TRBD2,-,TRBJ2-1,TRBV24-1,CATSVLSGRENEQFF,TGTGCCACCAGTGTCCTTAGCGGGAGAGAGAATGAGCAGTTCTTC
-,-,TRBJ2-1,TRBV9,CASSGYLDEQFF,TGTGCCAGCAGCGGCTACTTGGATGAGCAGTTCTTC
TRBD1,once,TRBJ1-2,TRBV30,CAWSDWTGNYGYTF,TGTGCCTGGAGTGATTGGACAGGGAACTATGGCTACACCTTC
-,-,TRBJ2-7,TRBV28,CASSLWVRVTKPEQYF,TGTGCCAGCAGTTTATGGGTACGGGTCACCAAGCCCGAGCAGTACTTC
-,-,TRBJ1-2,TRBV7-3,CASSPHREGLNYGYTF,TGTGCCAGCAGCCCCCACAGGGAGGGCCTTAACTATGGCTACACCTTC
-,-,TRBJ2-1,TRBV5-1,CASSPQPGSNEQFF,TGCGCCAGCAGCCCCCAGCCGGGTTCGAATGAGCAGTTCTTC
-,-,TRBJ2-7,TRBV10-1,CASSILRGKHEQYF,TGCGCCAGCAGCATACTCCGGGGAAAGCACGAGCAGTACTTC
-,-,TRBJ2-7,TRBV3-1/TRBV3-2,CASSQASRDSYEQYF,TGTGCCAGCAGCCAAGCTTCGAGGGACTCCTACGAGCAGTACTTC
-,-,TRBJ1-1,TRBV2,CASRAGDYTEAFF,TGTGCCAGCAGGGCAGGGGATTACACTGAAGCTTTCTTT
TRBD1,-,TRBJ1-5,TRBV10-3,CAVGTGTQPQHF,TGTGCCGTAGGGACAGGGACACAGCCCCAGCATTTT
-,-,TRBJ2-3,TRBV10-3,CAIRGAVSTDTQYF,TGTGCCATCAGGGGGGCGGTTAGCACAGATACGCAGTATTTT
-,-,TRBJ2-7,TRBV23-1,CASSPSGQSSTYEQYF,TGCGCCAGCAGTCCTAGCGGACAGTCCTCCACCTACGAGCAGTACTTC
-,few,TRBJ1-5,TRBV7-3,CASSLVRDQPQHF,TGTGCCAGCAGCCTAGTACGAGATCAGCCCCAGCATTTT
-,few,TRBJ1-1,TRBV4-2,CASSQERTEAFF,TGTGCCAGCAGCCAAGAGCGTACTGAAGCTTTCTTT
-,-,TRBJ2-3,TRBV5-1,CASSLGGTDTQYF,TGCGCCAGCAGCTTGGGAGGCACAGATACGCAGTATTTT
TRBD2,-,TRBJ2-1,TRBV11-2,CASSSDGGRPRDEQFF,TGTGCCAGCAGCTCAGACGGCGGGAGGCCCCGGGATGAGCAGTTCTTC
TRBD2,-,TRBJ2-1,TRBV6-5,CASSYSRTSNEQFF,TGTGCCAGCAGTTACTCCCGGACTAGCAATGAGCAGTTCTTC
-,few,TRBJ1-6,TRBV9,CASSEGGGNSPLHF,TGTGCCAGCAGCGAGGGTGGGGGCAATTCACCCCTCCACTTT
-,few,TRBJ2-7,TRBV19,CASKETFGYEQYF,TGTGCCAGTAAAGAGACATTCGGCTACGAGCAGTACTTC
-,-,TRBJ1-4,TRBV30,CAWRRAPNEKLFF,TGTGCCTGGAGAAGAGCGCCTAATGAAAAACTGTTTTTT
-,-,TRBJ2-7,TRBV15,CATSSFLQEAYEQYF,TGTGCCACCAGCAGTTTCCTTCAGGAGGCCTACGAGCAGTACTTC
-,-,TRBJ2-1,TRBV9,CASTRDNEQFF,TGTGCCAGCACCCGCGACAATGAGCAGTTCTTC
-,-,TRBJ1-4,TRBV12-3/TRBV12-4,CASSDDSEKLFF,TGTGCCAGCAGCGATGACAGTGAAAAACTGTTTTTT
TRBD1,few,TRBJ1-2,TRBV30,CAWSRDRGRRNYGYTF,TGTGCCTGGAGCCGGGACAGGGGGAGGCGTAACTATGGCTACACCTTC
TRBD2,-,TRBJ2-7,TRBV27,CASSSPTSGSYEQYF,TGTGCCAGCAGTTCGCCGACTAGCGGGAGTTACGAGCAGTACTTC
TRBD1,-,TRBJ1-6,TRBV3-1/TRBV3-2,CAVGGQGGQSPLHF,TGTGCCGTCGGTGGGCAGGGGGGACAATCACCCCTCCACTTT
-,-,TRBJ1-1,TRBV5-6,CASSWLSAVNTEAFF,TGTGCCAGCAGCTGGCTCTCGGCGGTGAACACTGAAGCTTTCTTT
-,-,TRBJ1-5,TRBV18,CASSPVGHGLGPQHF,TGTGCCAGCTCACCAGTTGGACACGGCCTAGGTCCCCAGCATTTT
TRBD2,-,TRBJ2-1,TRBV27,CASRARLAGEPNNEQFF,TGTGCCAGCAGGGCCAGACTAGCGGGGGAACCTAACAATGAGCAGTTCTTC
TRBD1,-,TRBJ2-1,TRBV6-5,CASRGQGAGNEQFF,TGTGCCAGCAGGGGTCAGGGGGCGGGCAATGAGCAGTTCTTC
TRBD2,-,TRBJ2-5,TRBV28,CASSQRRSSGSGETQYF,TGTGCCAGCAGTCAAAGACGGAGTAGCGGGAGTGGAGAGACCCAGTACTTC
-,-,TRBJ2-3,TRBV7-6,CASSANGGLSTDTQYF,TGTGCCAGCAGCGCAAACGGGGGGCTTAGCACAGATACGCAGTATTTT
TRBD2,-,TRBJ2-7,TRBV18,CASSPTLAGGAYEQYF,TGTGCCAGCTCACCAACTCTAGCGGGAGGTGCCTACGAGCAGTACTTC
TRBD2,-,TRBJ2-3,TRBV6-1,CASSEEGLATDTQYF,TGTGCCAGCAGTGAAGAGGGACTAGCGACAGATACGCAGTATTTT
TRBD1,-,TRBJ2-7,TRBV6-5,CASSYDRGPYEQYF,TGTGCCAGCAGTTACGACAGGGGCCCCTACGAGCAGTACTTC